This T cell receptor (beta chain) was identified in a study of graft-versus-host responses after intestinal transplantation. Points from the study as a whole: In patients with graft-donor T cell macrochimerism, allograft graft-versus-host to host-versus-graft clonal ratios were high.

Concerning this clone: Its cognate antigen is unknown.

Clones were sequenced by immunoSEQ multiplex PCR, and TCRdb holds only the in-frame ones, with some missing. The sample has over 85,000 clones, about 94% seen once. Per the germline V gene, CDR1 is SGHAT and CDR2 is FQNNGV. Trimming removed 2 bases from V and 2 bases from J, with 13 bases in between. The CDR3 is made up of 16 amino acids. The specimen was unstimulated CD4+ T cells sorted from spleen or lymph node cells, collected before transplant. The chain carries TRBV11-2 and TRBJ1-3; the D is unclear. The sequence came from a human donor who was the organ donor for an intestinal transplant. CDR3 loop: CASSLTRPGTGNTIYF. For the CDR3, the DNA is TGTGCCAGCAGCTTAACTCGCCCAGGAACTGGAAACACCATATATTTT.